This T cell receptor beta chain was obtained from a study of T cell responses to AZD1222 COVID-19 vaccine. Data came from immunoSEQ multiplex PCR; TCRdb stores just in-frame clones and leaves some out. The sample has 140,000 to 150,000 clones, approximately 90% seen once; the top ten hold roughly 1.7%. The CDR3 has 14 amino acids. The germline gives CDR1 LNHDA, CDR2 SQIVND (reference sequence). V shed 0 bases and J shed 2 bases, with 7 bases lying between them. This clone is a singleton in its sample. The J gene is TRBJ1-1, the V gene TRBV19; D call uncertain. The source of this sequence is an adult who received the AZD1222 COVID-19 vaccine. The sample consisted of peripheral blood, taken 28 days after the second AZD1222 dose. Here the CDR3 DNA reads TGTGCCAGTAGTATAGATCGAACCAACACTGAAGCTTTCTTT. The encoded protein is CASSIDRTNTEAFF.